This T cell receptor beta chain was identified in a study of blood T cell repertoires in COVID-19. Study overall: The samples span acute and convalescent COVID-19 from the United States, Italy and Spain. In each case, the material was cDNA or gDNA derived from T cells, B-cell-depleted T cells, or PBMCs.

Looked up from germline, CDR1 is ENHRY and CDR2 is SYGVKD. V dropped 6 bases and J dropped 4 bases, with 15 bases sitting between them. There are 15 residues in the CDR3. Authors' processing steps: Nucleated cell number was recorded as an estimate derived from reference gene primer amplification. TCRdb's copy holds only in-frame clones and misses some; the assay was immunoSEQ multiplex PCR. That table supplies the V and J calls and clone size; D and trimming were determined from the DNA. The sample carries about 170,000 clones, about 85% recorded once. Patients from Seattle were sampled longitudinally, starting during active infection.

The sample consisted of peripheral blood. This TCR came from an older man with COVID-19, enrolled during active disease. This chain joins TRBV10-3 and TRBJ1-4, with TRBD1 as a possible D gene (6 bases). The CDR3 DNA sequence: TGTGCCATCAGCCCCTCAGGGGCCATTAATGAAAAACTGTTTTTT. Amino acids: CAISPSGAINEKLFF.